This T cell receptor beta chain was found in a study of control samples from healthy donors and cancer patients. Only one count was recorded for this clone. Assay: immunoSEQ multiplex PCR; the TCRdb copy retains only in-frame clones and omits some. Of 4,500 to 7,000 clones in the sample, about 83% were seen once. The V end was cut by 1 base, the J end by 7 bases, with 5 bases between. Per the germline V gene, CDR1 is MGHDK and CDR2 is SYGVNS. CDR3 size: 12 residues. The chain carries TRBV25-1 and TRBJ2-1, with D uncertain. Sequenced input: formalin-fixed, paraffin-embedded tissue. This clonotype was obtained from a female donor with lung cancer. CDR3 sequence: CASSEWKNEQFF. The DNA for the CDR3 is TGTGCCAGCAGTGAATGGAAGAATGAGCAGTTCTTC. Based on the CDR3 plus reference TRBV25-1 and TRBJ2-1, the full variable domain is EADIYQTPRYLVIGTGKKITLECSQTMGHDKMYWYQQDPGMELHLIHYSYGVNSTEKGDLSSESTVSRIRTEHFPLTLESARPSHTSQYLCASSEWKNEQFFGPGTRLTVL.